This is a list of T cell receptor beta chains from one sample in a study of PD-1 blockade in classical Hodgkin lymphoma. Measured with immunoSEQ multiplex PCR; TCRdb has only the in-frame clones, and not every one. The data show about 90,000 clones, with 90% seen just once and about 2.9% held by the top ten. Sequences were derived from peripheral blood mononuclear cells (PBMCs), sampled before the fourth cycle of nivolumab. The source of these receptors is a human donor with classical Hodgkin lymphoma. Both conserved end residues are part of each CDR3. D genes are given only for firm matches. Some rows have no size entry. The others give once, few or many, or a class for an expanded clone.

TRBV19	TRBJ1-1	NA	NA	CASSIKAGRATEAFF	TGTGCCAGTAGTATAAAGGCAGGGAGGGCCACTGAAGCTTTCTTT
TRBV6-1	TRBJ1-2	TRBD1	NA	CASSAPSTGSLYGYTF	TGTGCCAGCAGTGCCCCCTCGACAGGGAGCCTCTACGGCTACACCTTC
TRBV2	TRBJ2-5	NA	NA	CASKTGQETQYF	TGTGCCAGCAAAACCGGACAAGAGACCCAGTACTTC
TRBV21-1	TRBJ1-5	NA	NA	CASSIRGQGHRPQHF	TGTGCCAGCAGCATCCGGGGACAGGGCCATAGGCCCCAGCATTTT
TRBV2	TRBJ2-1	NA	NA	CATRGPFSYNEQFF	TGTGCCACACGGGGTCCCTTCTCCTACAATGAGCAGTTCTTC
TRBV10-1	TRBJ2-2	TRBD2	NA	CASTPGGGNTGELFF	TGCGCCAGCACCCCTGGGGGGGGGAACACCGGGGAGCTGTTTTTT
TRBV23-1	TRBJ2-7	NA	NA	CASSHEVDQSYEQYF	TGCGCCAGCAGTCACGAAGTAGACCAAAGCTACGAGCAGTACTTC
TRBV6-5	TRBJ1-1	NA	NA	CASGSSRVADTEAFF	TGTGCCAGCGGCTCAAGCAGGGTCGCGGACACTGAAGCTTTCTTT
TRBV7-9	TRBJ1-1	NA	NA	CASMPRASAEAFF	TGTGCCAGCATGCCCAGAGCCTCCGCTGAAGCTTTCTTT
TRBV5-4	TRBJ2-2	TRBD1	NA	CASSPGTVNTGELFF	TGTGCCAGCAGCCCGGGGACAGTTAACACCGGGGAGCTGTTTTTT
TRBV19	TRBJ1-5	NA	few	CASRVGNQPQHF	TGTGCCAGTCGGGTGGGCAATCAGCCCCAGCATTTT
TRBV6-5	TRBJ2-7	TRBD2	NA	CASRTGGAYEQYF	TGTGCCAGCAGGACGGGGGGGGCCTACGAGCAGTACTTC
TRBV5-1	TRBJ1-2	NA	NA	CASSITASYGYTF	TGCGCCAGCAGCATTACAGCATCCTATGGCTACACCTTC
TRBV10-3	TRBJ1-2	TRBD1	once	CAISAGTDLLTMGYTF	TGTGCCATCAGTGCCGGGACAGACCTTCTAACTATGGGCTACACCTTC
TRBV27	TRBJ1-2	TRBD1	NA	CASSLSGSAGGYYNYGYTF	TGTGCCAGCAGTTTATCCGGGTCCGCAGGGGGCTACTATAACTATGGCTACACCTTC
TRBV5-1	TRBJ2-1	TRBD2	NA	CASSGIGSGGAYYNEQFF	TGCGCCAGCAGCGGTATAGGCAGCGGGGGGGCCTACTACAATGAGCAGTTCTTC
TRBV28	TRBJ2-2	NA	NA	CASSPRVYTGELFF	TGTGCCAGCAGTCCTCGTGTCTACACCGGGGAGCTGTTTTTT
TRBV5-8	TRBJ2-5	TRBD2	NA	CASSLGGGLAGQETQYF	TGTGCCAGCAGCTTGGGAGGCGGACTAGCGGGTCAAGAGACCCAGTACTTC
TRBV19	TRBJ2-1	NA	NA	CASSIAAGNYNEQFF	TGTGCCAGTAGTATAGCCGCGGGGAACTACAATGAGCAGTTCTTC
TRBV5-1	TRBJ2-5	NA	NA	CASSLGGGEETQYF	TGCGCCAGCAGCTTGGGTGGAGGTGAGGAGACCCAGTACTTC
TRBV28	TRBJ1-3	NA	NA	CASSPPGSFSGNTIYF	TGTGCCAGCAGTCCGCCGGGGTCCTTCTCTGGAAACACCATATATTTT
TRBV7-2	TRBJ1-5	TRBD1	NA	CASSLLPGGRSQPQHF	TGTGCCAGCAGCTTACTCCCAGGGGGCAGGAGTCAGCCCCAGCATTTT
TRBV7-2	TRBJ2-6	TRBD1	NA	CASSLGQAFGANVLTF	TGTGCCAGCAGCTTGGGACAGGCCTTTGGGGCCAACGTCCTGACTTTC
TRBV5-1	TRBJ2-3	TRBD2	NA	CASSLAGGEEDTQYF	TGCGCCAGCAGCTTGGCCGGGGGGGAGGAAGATACGCAGTATTTT
TRBV30	TRBJ1-2	NA	NA	CAWNRQLRELYGYTF	TGTGCCTGGAACCGACAGCTAAGAGAACTCTATGGCTACACCTTC
TRBV6-6	TRBJ1-1	NA	NA	CASTPGHITEAFF	TGTGCCAGCACCCCCGGACACATCACTGAAGCTTTCTTT
TRBV10-1	TRBJ2-1	NA	NA	CASSGQANEQFF	TGCGCCAGCAGTGGGCAAGCCAATGAGCAGTTCTTC
TRBV7-2	TRBJ2-7	NA	NA	CASSLASPSSYEQYF	TGTGCCAGCAGCTTAGCGTCCCCTAGCTCCTACGAGCAGTACTTC
TRBV11-2	TRBJ1-2	NA	NA	CASSYLRRKPYYGYTF	TGTGCCAGCAGCTATCTTCGGCGAAAACCTTACTATGGCTACACCTTC
TRBV21-1	TRBJ2-1	NA	NA	CASSQIGDRVGLACNEQFF	TGTGCCAGCAGTCAGATAGGGGACAGGGTAGGACTAGCTTGCAATGAGCAGTTCTTC
TRBV27	TRBJ2-2	NA	NA	CASKGSTGELFF	TGTGCCAGCAAAGGGTCCACCGGGGAGCTGTTTTTT
TRBV6-5	TRBJ1-1	TRBD1	NA	CASSYPGTGSAFF	TGTGCCAGCAGTTACCCAGGGACAGGGTCGGCTTTCTTT
TRBV19	TRBJ1-2	TRBD1	NA	CASSRTGEGGYTF	TGTGCCAGTAGTCGAACAGGGGAAGGTGGCTACACCTTC
TRBV11-3	TRBJ2-1	TRBD2	once	CASSLAGENYNEQFF	TGTGCCAGCAGCCTAGCGGGGGAGAACTACAATGAGCAGTTCTTC
TRBV5-6	TRBJ1-6	TRBD1	once	CASSPNTGGKASPLHF	TGTGCCAGCAGCCCGAATACAGGGGGCAAGGCTTCACCCCTCCACTTT
TRBV7-8	TRBJ1-3	NA	NA	CASSPRLLSGNTIYF	TGTGCCAGCAGCCCCCGGTTACTCTCTGGAAACACCATATATTTT
TRBV29-1	TRBJ2-5	NA	NA	CSVDVAQETQYF	TGCAGCGTTGACGTTGCGCAAGAGACCCAGTACTTC
TRBV9	TRBJ2-7	TRBD2	few	CASSVEPGLAWGEQYF	TGTGCCAGCAGCGTAGAACCGGGACTAGCGTGGGGCGAGCAGTACTTC
TRBV5-4	TRBJ2-1	NA	NA	CASSSTDLYNEQFF	TGTGCCAGCAGCTCTACCGATCTTTACAATGAGCAGTTCTTC
TRBV27	TRBJ1-6	NA	NA	CASSTGQAVPSPLHF	TGTGCCAGCAGTACCGGGCAGGCCGTTCCTTCACCCCTCCACTTT
TRBV4-2	TRBJ2-1	NA	NA	CASSPPGTSSYNEQFF	TGTGCCAGCAGCCCACCCGGGACATCTTCCTACAATGAGCAGTTCTTC